This T cell receptor (beta chain) comes out of a study of blood T cell repertoires in COVID-19. Turning to the study itself: Spain, Italy and the United States supplied samples that represented acute and convalescent COVID-19. The cDNA or gDNA used as material had been derived from T cells, B-cell-depleted T cells, or PBMCs.

Germline assignment: CDR1 MGHRA and CDR2 YSYEKL. The CDR3 is 16 residues long. J gave up 9 bases and V 0 bases, and 5 bases lay outside the gene matches. Clinical history as reported by participants underpinned cohort assignment. Recovered Cohort 3 donors showed two negative PCRs, clearance, or symptom resolution. Sequencing was performed with immunoSEQ multiplex PCR; in TCRdb, only in-frame clones are kept and a portion is missing. Here the sample spans fewer than 300,000 clones, more than 75% being singletons. The sequenced sample was PBMCs or T cells enriched from blood (not recorded which). The chain combines TRBV4-1 with TRBJ1-6, with 10 bases lining up with TRBD1. This receptor was identified in a man aged 18 to 30 who had recovered from COVID-19. Written as DNA, the CDR3 is TGCGCCAGCAGCCAAGAGGACAGGGGGTTTCCTTCACCCCTCCACTTT. It is translated as CASSQEDRGFPSPLHF.